The entry that follows covers one T cell receptor (beta chain) sequence. Its antigen is as yet unknown. This entry comes from a study of T cell responses to AZD1222 COVID-19 vaccine. The study's findings and limits: There were repertoire samples only from the period after the peak T cell response. Nearly half of spike-specific TCRs reportedly target variant regions that are unmutated in the B.1.351 and B.1.1.7 variants. The study found Spike-specific TCR breadth and depth rose after two AZD1222 doses.

The CDR3 loop spans 14 amino acids. V dropped 4 bases and J dropped 3 bases, with 13 bases sitting between them. The germline gives CDR1 MGHDK, CDR2 SYGVNS. The data were produced by immunoSEQ multiplex PCR, yet TCRdb's version contains in-frame clones alone and is incomplete. The top ten clones hold 2.6% of a sample with 160,000 or so clones, approximately 90% of them seen once. Here the sequenced sample was peripheral blood, taken on day 0 of AZD1222 vaccination. The chain is built from TRBV25-1 and TRBJ2-7, with D tentatively TRBD1 or TRBD2 (5 bases each). The clonotype comes from an adult in good health. The CDR3 spells CASSVSGTNYEQYF. DNA of the CDR3: TGTGCCAGCAGTGTATCCGGGACCAACTACGAGCAGTACTTC.